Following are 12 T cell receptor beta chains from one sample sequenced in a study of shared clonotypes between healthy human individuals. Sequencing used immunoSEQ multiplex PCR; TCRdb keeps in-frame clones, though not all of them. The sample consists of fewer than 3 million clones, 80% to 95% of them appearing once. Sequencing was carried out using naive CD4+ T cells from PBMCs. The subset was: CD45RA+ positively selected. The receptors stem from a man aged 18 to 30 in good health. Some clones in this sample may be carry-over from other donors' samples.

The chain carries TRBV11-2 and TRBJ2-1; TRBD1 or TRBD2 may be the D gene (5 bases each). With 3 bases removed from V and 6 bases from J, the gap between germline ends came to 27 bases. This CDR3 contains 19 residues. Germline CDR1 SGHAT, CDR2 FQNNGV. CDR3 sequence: CASSFPEGLDYRKTNEQFF. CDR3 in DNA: TGTGCCAGCAGCTTCCCCGAGGGGTTAGATTATCGGAAAACCAATGAGCAGTTCTTC.

As DNA, the CDR3 is TGCAGCGTGATAGGGGAGGGGAACACTGAAGCTTTCTTT. It encodes CSVIGEGNTEAFF. This chain connects TRBV29-1 to TRBJ1-1, with D possibly matching TRBD1 (5 bases). This CDR3 comprises 13 residues. Between the trimmed V and J ends, which lost 6 bases and 1 base, there was a span of 12 bases. CDR1 is SQVTM and CDR2 is ANQGSEA in the germline V gene. Using reference TRBV29-1 and TRBJ1-1 for the parts outside the CDR3, the full variable domain is SAVISQKPSRDICQRGTSLTIQCQVDSQVTMMFWYRQQPGQSLTLIATANQGSEATYESGFVIDKFPISRPNLTFSTLTVSNMSPEDSSIYLCSVIGEGNTEAFFGQGTRLTVV.

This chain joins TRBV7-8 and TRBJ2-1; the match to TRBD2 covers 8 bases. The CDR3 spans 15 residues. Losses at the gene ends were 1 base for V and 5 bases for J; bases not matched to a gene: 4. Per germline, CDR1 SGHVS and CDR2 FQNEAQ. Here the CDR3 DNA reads TGTGCCAGCAGCTTAGTAACTAGCGGACACAATGAGCAGTTCTTC. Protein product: CASSLVTSGHNEQFF.

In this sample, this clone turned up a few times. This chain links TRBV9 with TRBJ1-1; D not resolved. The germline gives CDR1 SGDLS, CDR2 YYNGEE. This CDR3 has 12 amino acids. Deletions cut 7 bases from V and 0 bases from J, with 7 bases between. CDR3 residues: CASGGMNTEAFF. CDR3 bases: TGTGCCAGCGGAGGGATGAACACTGAAGCTTTCTTT.

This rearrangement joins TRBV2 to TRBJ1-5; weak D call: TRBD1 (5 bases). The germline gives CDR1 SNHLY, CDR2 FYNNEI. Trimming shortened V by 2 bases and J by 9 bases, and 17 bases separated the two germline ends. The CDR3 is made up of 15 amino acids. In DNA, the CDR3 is TGTGCCAGCAGTGAATATAGAGGGGACGGGAGGCCCCAGCATTTT. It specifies CASSEYRGDGRPQHF.

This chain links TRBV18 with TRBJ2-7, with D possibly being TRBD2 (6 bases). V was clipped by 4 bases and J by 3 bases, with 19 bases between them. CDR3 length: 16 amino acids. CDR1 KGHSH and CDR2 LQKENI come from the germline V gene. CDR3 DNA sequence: TGTGCCAGCTCACACACCGGGACTGTAAAGAACTACGAGCAGTACTTC. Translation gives CASSHTGTVKNYEQYF.

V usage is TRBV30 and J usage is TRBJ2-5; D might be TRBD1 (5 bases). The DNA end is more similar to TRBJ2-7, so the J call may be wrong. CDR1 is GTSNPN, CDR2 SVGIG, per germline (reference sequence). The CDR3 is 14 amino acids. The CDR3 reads CAWSLINRFGEQYF. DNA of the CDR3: TGTGCCTGGAGTTTAATAAACAGGTTCGGCGAGCAGTACTTC.

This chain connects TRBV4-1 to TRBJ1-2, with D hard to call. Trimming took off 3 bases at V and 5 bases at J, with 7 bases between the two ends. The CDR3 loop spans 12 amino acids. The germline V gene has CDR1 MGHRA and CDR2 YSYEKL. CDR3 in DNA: TGCGCCAGCAGCCACAGCACGTATGGCTACACCTTC. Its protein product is CASSHSTYGYTF.

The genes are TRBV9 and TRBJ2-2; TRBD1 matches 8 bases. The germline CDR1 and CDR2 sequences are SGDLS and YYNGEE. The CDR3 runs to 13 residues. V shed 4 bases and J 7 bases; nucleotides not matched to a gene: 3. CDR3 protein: CASSQGAVGELFF. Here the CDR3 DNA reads TGTGCCAGCAGCCAGGGGGCGGTCGGGGAGCTGTTTTTT.

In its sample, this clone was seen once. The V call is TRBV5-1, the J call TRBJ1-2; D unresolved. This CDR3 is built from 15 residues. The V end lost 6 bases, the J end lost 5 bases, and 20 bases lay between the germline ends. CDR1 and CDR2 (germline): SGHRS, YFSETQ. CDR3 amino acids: CASTVSVISGYGYTF. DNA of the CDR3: TGCGCCAGCACCGTCTCGGTCATCTCGGGGTATGGCTACACCTTC. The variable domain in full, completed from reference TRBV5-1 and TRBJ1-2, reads KAGVTQTPRYLIKTRGQQVTLSCSPISGHRSVSWYQQTPGQGLQFLFEYFSETQRNKGNFPGRFSGRQFSNSRSEMNVSTLELGDSALYLCASTVSVISGYGYTFGSGTRLTVV.

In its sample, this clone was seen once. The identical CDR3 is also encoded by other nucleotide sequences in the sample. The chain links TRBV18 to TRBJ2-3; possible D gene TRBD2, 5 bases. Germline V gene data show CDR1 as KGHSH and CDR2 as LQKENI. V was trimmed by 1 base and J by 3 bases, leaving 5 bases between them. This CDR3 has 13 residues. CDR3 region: CASSPRGTDTQYF. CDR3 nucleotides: TGTGCCAGCTCACCACGCGGGACAGATACGCAGTATTTT.

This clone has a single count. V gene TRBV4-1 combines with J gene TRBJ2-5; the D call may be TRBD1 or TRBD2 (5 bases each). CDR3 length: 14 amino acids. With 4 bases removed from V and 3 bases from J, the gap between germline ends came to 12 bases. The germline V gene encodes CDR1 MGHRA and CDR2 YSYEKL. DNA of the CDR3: TGCGCCAGCAGCCCATCCGGGACGGAAGAGACCCAGTACTTC. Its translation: CASSPSGTEETQYF.